This TCR beta chain was sequenced in a study of blood T cell repertoires in COVID-19. Study details: There were acute and convalescent COVID-19 samples, and they came from the United States, Italy and Spain. PBMCs, B-cell-depleted T cells, or T cells provided the cDNA or gDNA that made up the material.

Patients in Seattle were enrolled during active infection, then followed longitudinally. V was clipped by 5 bases and J by 4 bases; unmatched bases: 8. CDR1 is LNHDA and CDR2 is SQIVND in the germline V gene (reference sequence). The CDR3 contains 16 residues. Authors' analysis steps: Amplification of reference gene primers was used by the study to estimate nucleated cell counts. Clones were sequenced by immunoSEQ multiplex PCR, and TCRdb holds only the in-frame ones, with some missing. V, J and clone size were drawn from that table, and D and trimming were deduced from the DNA. The sample has about 69,000 clones, about 90% seen once.

This sequence originates from a man aged 35 to 55 with COVID-19, enrolled during active disease. This sequence joins TRBV19 and TRBJ1-4, with 9 bases that match TRBD1. The material sequenced was peripheral blood. In DNA, the CDR3 is TGTGCCAGTAGTGGGACAGGGACGGGCTATAATGAAAAACTGTTTTTT. This codes for CASSGTGTGYNEKLFF.